This T cell receptor beta chain derives from a study of blood T cells in healthy people across ages. With a J-beta primer mix and a sample-barcoded 5' primer, a second PCR ran roughly 6 to 11 cycles. Each of the samples gave a minimum of 2.5 million paired-end reads that contained CDR3. TCRdb reanalysed the 5' RACE reads using MiXCR and keeps one entry per CDR3 protein. The table shows about 720,000 distinct CDR3 sequences, with approximately 22% occurring only once. The CDR3 is 13 residues long. The germline CDR1 and CDR2 sequences are MDHEN and SYDVKM. The ends were cut back, 5 bases at V and 6 bases at J, with 14 bases in the middle.

The chain links TRBV28 to TRBJ2-7; D is unclear. The source of this sequence is a man aged 70-80 years in good health. The sequencing sample was made of blood. CDR3 in DNA: TGTGCCAGCAGTACGGCGACTCCGGGCGAGCAGTACTTC. Its translation: CASSTATPGEQYF.